This T cell receptor beta chain was captured in a study of T cell responses to AZD1222 COVID-19 vaccine. The study, taken as a whole, reports: All repertoire sampling was performed exclusively after the peak T cell response. Just a handful of people given AZD1222 tested seropositive at baseline. Vaccine-related CD4 TCRs covered spike, predominating at 160-218 and 743-854.

With regard to this clone: Its antigen is unknown.

Method: immunoSEQ multiplex PCR; TCRdb's copy keeps in-frame clones and lacks some. The data contain some 120,000 clones, approximately 92% of them singletons. The CDR3 is 17 residues long. Germline CDR1 reads MRHNA; CDR2 reads SNTAGT. The trim removed 7 bases at V and 7 bases at J, leaving 18 bases unmatched. This sequence was found in an adult who received the MenACWY meningococcal vaccine as a control. The sample consisted of peripheral blood, taken 28 days after the second dose of the MenACWY control vaccine. The chain employs TRBV6-4 and TRBJ1-2, with 10 bases identical to TRBD1. The CDR3 DNA follows: TGTGCCAGCAAGGGGACAGGGGCCGCCGGGGCATCACTTGGCTACACCTTC. Its protein is CASKGTGAAGASLGYTF.